This T cell receptor beta chain was obtained from a study of persistence of HIV-infected CD4 T cells. Anti-CD3/anti-CD28 beads served as a nonspecific positive control stimulus. Sorting selected CD4+ T cells upregulating both CD40 ligand and CD69. Donors had undetectable plasma HIV-1 RNA, under 50 copies/mL, for 4+ years. Sequencing used immunoSEQ version 4 in survey mode. Genomic DNA was diluted to roughly 9.4 ng/uL, up to roughly 1 ug per sample. Some clones are missing from TCRdb's copy, which holds only in-frame ones; the method was immunoSEQ multiplex PCR. The table lists 40,000 to 55,000 clones, about 87% of them singletons. Details on this clone: As yet, its antigen is unknown.

Germline V lookup: CDR1 SGHRS, CDR2 YFSETQ. The CDR3 sequence is 16 residues long. The ends lost 0 bases at V and 7 bases at J; junction bases unmatched: 9. The sequence was collected from an adult woman with HIV who was CMV-seropositive. The sequences come from CD4+ T cells sorted from PBMCs after roughly 18-hour stimulation, collected from a patient who received antiretroviral therapy. The V call is TRBV5-1, the J call TRBJ2-7; TRBD2 aligns across 11 bases. In DNA form, the CDR3 reads TGCGCCAGCAGCTTGGGTATTAGCGGGGGGGCCGGGGAGCAGTACTTC. Translation: CASSLGISGGAGEQYF.